Shown below are 20 T cell receptor gamma chains from a single sample sequenced in a study of intestinal T cells in coeliac disease. The TRG library came from 150 to 250 ng of biopsy DNA amplified with LymphoTrack primers. TCRdb used CATT to re-call clones from the multiplex PCR reads. The table lists 1,000 to 1,500 gamma-chain clones, around 43% of them singletons. Fewer than 11 formalin-fixed paraffin-embedded scrolls, each 5 µm thick, supplied each case's genomic DNA. The material sequenced was a duodenal biopsy. Receptors were obtained from a human donor with celiac disease.

This clone was counted once. The chain links TRGV10 to TRGJ1 or TRGJ2. TRGV10 is an open reading frame, and its role is uncertain. V lost 8 bases to trimming and J lost 3 bases; unmatched junction nucleotides: 17. This CDR3 comprises 16 residues. CDR3 DNA sequence: TGTGCTGCGTGGGATATTGGGGAGTTTTTTTATTATAAGAAACTCTTT. Translation: CAAWDIGEFFYYKKLF.

This chain links TRGV5 with TRGJ1 or TRGJ2. Germline V gene lookup returns CDR1 VINAFY and CDR2 YDVSNSKD. Germline trimming cut 5 bases from V and 3 bases from J; bases unmatched to any gene: 7. There are 13 residues in the CDR3. In nucleotides, the CDR3 is TGTGCCACCTGGGGAGTACCTTATTATAAGAAACTCTTT. Its protein product is CATWGVPYYKKLF.

The rearrangement uses TRGV5 and TRGJ1 or TRGJ2. The CDR3 totals 14 residues. CDR1 and CDR2 (germline): VINAFY, YDVSNSKD. J lost 4 bases, V lost 3 bases, and 9 bases had no gene match. This chain's CDR3 is CATWDLESYYKKLF. CDR3 nucleotides: TGTGCCACCTGGGACTTGGAGTCGTATTATAAGAAACTCTTT.

This chain links TRGV2 with TRGJ1 or TRGJ2. Germline V gene data show CDR1 as EGSNGY and CDR2 as YDSYNSKV. The junction had 13 bases not matched to a gene; V was cut back by 1 base and J by 13 bases. The CDR3 spans 13 residues. CDR3 protein: CATWDGPARRKLF. The CDR3, as DNA: TGTGCCACCTGGGACGGCCCGGCTAGAAGAAAACTCTTT.

As to this clone: A read error may be the cause here, since a much bigger clone is one base away. CDR3: CAVWDFYYKKLF. CDR3 DNA sequence: TGTGCTGTGTGGGACTTCTATTATAAGAAACTCTTT. The rearrangement links TRGV10 to TRGJ1 or TRGJ2. TRGV10 carries the ORF label, with uncertain function. The CDR3 has 12 residues.

The gene calls are TRGV8 and TRGJ1 or TRGJ2. CDR3 size: 15 residues. Germline CDR1 is VENAVY and CDR2 is YDSYNSRV. Losses at the gene ends were 6 bases for V and 2 bases for J; bases not matched to a gene: 13. The CDR3 is CATWTSPWYYYKKLF. The CDR3 region has the DNA TGTGCCACCTGGACTTCCCCCTGGTATTATTATAAGAAACTCTTT.

This clone was observed a few times. The genes are TRGV10 and TRGJ1 or TRGJ2. TRGV10 is an ORF for which the function is uncertain. CDR3 length: 13 residues. Trimming removed 8 bases from V and 6 bases from J; junction bases left unmatched: 11. In DNA form, the CDR3 reads TGTGCTGCGTGGGATTATGTGGTTTATAAGAAACTCTTT. Its protein is CAAWDYVVYKKLF.

This rearrangement joins TRGV8 to TRGJ1 or TRGJ2. The CDR3 spans 15 residues. The germline V gene has CDR1 VENAVY and CDR2 YDSYNSRV. V gave up 4 bases and J gave up 10 bases; unmatched junction bases: 19. CDR3 sequence reads: CATWDEPQLGVKKLF. The CDR3 DNA reads as TGTGCCACCTGGGACGAACCCCAACTTGGCGTCAAGAAACTCTTT.

This clone was detected a few times. This sequence joins TRGV9 and TRGJ1 or TRGJ2. The ends lost 2 bases at V and 2 bases at J; junction bases unmatched: 0. Germline values: CDR1 GITISATS, CDR2 ISYDGTV (reference sequence). The CDR3 sequence is 12 residues long. The CDR3 is CALWEDYYKKLF. As DNA, the CDR3 is TGTGCCTTGTGGGAGGATTATTATAAGAAACTCTTT.

With respect to this clone: The same CDR3 also results from other DNA sequences found in this sample. The rearrangement uses TRGV10 and TRGJ1 or TRGJ2. TRGV10 counts as an open reading frame of uncertain function. V shed 8 bases and J 0 bases; nucleotides not matched to a gene: 5. The CDR3 has 13 amino acids. The CDR3: CAAWAPNYYKKLF. CDR3 in DNA: TGTGCTGCGTGGGCCCCGAATTATTATAAGAAACTCTTT.

The genes are TRGV11 and TRGJP2. TRGV11 is noted as an ORF with a role that remains uncertain. CDR3 length: 17 residues. V dropped 2 bases and J dropped 0; count of bases not matched to a gene: 6. The DNA of the CDR3 is TGTGCCTGCTGGATTAGGCGGGGGTATAGTAGTGATTGGATCAAGACGTTT. Protein product: CACWIRRGYSSDWIKTF.

This clone was counted a few times. The V call is TRGV10, the J call TRGJ1 or TRGJ2. TRGV10 is filed as an ORF, its function uncertain. Unmatched junction bases numbered 3, after V lost 8 bases and J lost 4 bases. The CDR3 loop spans 11 amino acids. CDR3 residues: CAAWGYYKKLF. The CDR3, as DNA: TGTGCTGCGTGGGGCTATTATAAGAAACTCTTT.

The chain employs TRGV2 and TRGJP2. Germline V gives CDR1 EGSNGY, CDR2 YDSYNSKV. CDR3 size: 14 residues. V was clipped by 0 bases and J by 8 bases; unmatched bases: 6. CDR3 loop: CATWDGEKDWIKTF. The DNA of the CDR3 is TGTGCCACCTGGGACGGGGAGAAGGATTGGATCAAGACGTTT.

The V gene is TRGV8, the J gene TRGJ1 or TRGJ2. Germline assignment: CDR1 VENAVY and CDR2 YDSYNSRV. This CDR3 spans 11 amino acids. The CDR3 protein is CAPRDRHKKLF. The CDR3 DNA sequence: TGTGCACCTCGGGATAGGCATAAGAAACTCTTT.

The chain links TRGV2 to TRGJP2. The CDR3 consists of 14 residues. V lost 3 bases, J lost 14 bases, and 15 bases stayed unmatched. In germline, CDR1 is EGSNGY, CDR2 YDSYNSKV. The CDR3 loop reads CATWDSPRIGIKTF. The CDR3, as DNA: TGTGCCACCTGGGACTCCCCTCGAATTGGAATCAAGACGTTT.

In the case of this clone: A junction boundary mismatches the germline segment, possibly from a read error. This chain joins TRGV3 and TRGJP2. CDR1 VTNTFY and CDR2 YDVSTARD come from the germline V gene (reference sequence). The CDR3 extends over 17 amino acids. CDR3 in amino acids: CATWGRPNRGSDWIKTF. CDR3 DNA: TGTGCCACCTGGGGCAGGCCGAACAGAGGGAGTGATTGGATCAAGACGTTT.

This clone was found a few times. The gene calls are TRGV10 and TRGJ1 or TRGJ2. TRGV10 carries the ORF label, with uncertain function. The CDR3 has 12 residues. The junction had 9 bases not matched to a gene; V was cut back by 8 bases and J by 7 bases. CDR3 nucleotides: TGTGCTGCGTGGGATTATCACTATAAGAAACTCTTT. This gives the protein CAAWDYHYKKLF.

This chain links TRGV8 with TRGJ1 or TRGJ2. This CDR3 is built from 11 residues. CDR1 is VENAVY and CDR2 is YDSYNSRV in the germline V gene. With 3 bases clipped from V and 11 bases from J, the junction kept 7 bases outside the gene matches. This CDR3 reads CATWDLNEKLF. Written as DNA, the CDR3 is TGTGCCACCTGGGATCTAAATGAGAAACTCTTT.

This chain uses TRGV2 with TRGJ1 or TRGJ2. CDR1 is EGSNGY and CDR2 is YDSYNSKV in the germline V gene. The CDR3 loop spans 13 amino acids. Trimming cost V 0 bases and J 2 bases; bases outside gene matches: 1. CDR3 sequence (DNA): TGTGCCACCTGGGACGGGCATTATTATAAGAAACTCTTT. Its translation: CATWDGHYYKKLF.

The rearrangement uses TRGV5 and TRGJ1 or TRGJ2. J was trimmed by 8 bases and V by 5 bases; bases with no gene match: 15. Germline V gives CDR1 VINAFY, CDR2 YDVSNSKD. The CDR3 runs 14 residues. The CDR3 DNA reads as TGTGCCACCTGGGGGGGCGCCAAGGCCCATAAGAAACTCTTT. This gives the protein CATWGGAKAHKKLF.